A single sample gave rise to the 9 T cell receptor beta chains below, sequenced in a study of CD8 T cells in Susac syndrome. Reverse transcription of about 0.45 to 1 ug RNA was performed with random hexamers. MiXCR was run by TCRdb on the immunoSEQ multiplex PCR reads, yielding one entry per CDR3 protein. The sample has roughly 150,000 distinct CDR3 sequences; approximately 94% are singletons. The sample was CD8+ T cells from PBMCs. The receptors derive from a human donor with multiple sclerosis.

The rearrangement links TRBV15 to TRBJ2-7; D may be TRBD1 (5 bases). Germline CDR1 reads LNHNV; CDR2 reads YYDKDF (reference sequence). The ends were cut back, 3 bases at V and 4 bases at J, with 13 bases in the middle. The CDR3 consists of 14 residues. Written as DNA, the CDR3 is TGTGCCACCAGCAGCCCCGACAGACTGTACGAGCAGTACTTC. It specifies CATSSPDRLYEQYF. The entire variable domain, with the rest obtained from reference TRBV15 and TRBJ2-7, is as follows: DAMVIQNPRYQVTQFGKPVTLSCSQTLNHNVMYWYQQKSSQAPKLLFHYYDKDFNNEADTPDNFQSRRPNTSFCFLDIRSPGLGDTAMYLCATSSPDRLYEQYFGPGTRLTVT.

Written as DNA, the CDR3 is TGTGCCAGCAGCTTGGACCAGGGGGGTAATTCACCCCTCCACTTT. It specifies CASSLDQGGNSPLHF. V gene TRBV7-6 combines with J gene TRBJ1-6; 7 bases match TRBD1. The CDR3 spans 15 residues. Germline CDR1 reads SGHVS; CDR2 reads FNYEAQ. The V segment lost 3 bases and the J segment 6 bases; nucleotides outside the gene matches: 5.

The chain combines TRBV24-1 with TRBJ1-2; TRBD1 might be the D (5 bases). The CDR3 is made up of 13 amino acids. V lost 4 bases, J lost 7 bases, and 12 bases lay in between. From germline, CDR1 is KGHDR and CDR2 SFDVKD. DNA for the CDR3: TGTGCCACCAGTGAATTTGGGGGGAGTGGCTACACCTTC. Protein: CATSEFGGSGYTF.

The chain links TRBV6-4 to TRBJ2-7, with a weak D call TRBD2 (5 bases). CDR3 length equals 13 residues. Germline CDR1 and CDR2: MRHNA and SNTAGT. The ends were cut back, 5 bases at V and 5 bases at J, with 13 bases in the middle. CDR3 loop: CASSYDGGDEQYF. The DNA of the CDR3 is TGTGCCAGCAGTTATGACGGAGGCGACGAGCAGTACTTC.

This chain links TRBV6-1 with TRBJ1-3; D is perhaps TRBD1 (6 bases). The V and J ends lost 6 bases and 0 bases respectively, with 18 bases between them. This CDR3 has 17 residues. Germline CDR1 reads MNHNS; CDR2 reads SASEGT. CDR3 protein: CASSTPAQGTSGNTIYF. The DNA for the CDR3 is TGTGCCAGCAGCACGCCCGCTCAGGGGACCTCTGGAAACACCATATATTTT.

The V and J genes are TRBV9 and TRBJ2-5; 7 nucleotides match TRBD2. Per germline, CDR1 SGDLS and CDR2 YYNGEE. The CDR3 totals 16 residues. The ends lost 7 bases at V and 8 bases at J; junction bases unmatched: 20. This chain's CDR3 is CASPSGPSGQCVTQYF. The DNA of the CDR3 is TGTGCCAGCCCCTCCGGACCTAGCGGCCAATGCGTCACCCAGTACTTC.

This chain links TRBV9 with TRBJ2-7; D is perhaps TRBD2 (5 bases). Germline V gene data show CDR1 as SGDLS and CDR2 as YYNGEE. This CDR3 is 14 amino acids long. The V end was cut by 3 bases, the J end by 3 bases, with 13 bases between. In DNA, the CDR3 is TGTGCCAGCAGCGGCCCCCGAGGGAGCTACGAGCAGTACTTC. Translated: CASSGPRGSYEQYF.

The chain recombines TRBV5-1 with TRBJ1-2; unclear D gene. Germline-derived CDR1 and CDR2 are SGHRS and YFSETQ. The V end lost 4 bases, the J end lost 6 bases, and 25 bases lay between the germline ends. The CDR3 totals 17 residues. The CDR3 nucleotides read TGCGCCAGCAGCCCAAACATCGGTGGGGTTCGGACGCATGGCTACACCTTC. Its protein product is CASSPNIGGVRTHGYTF.

The V call is TRBV6-5, the J call TRBJ2-2; D is unresolved. The CDR3 runs 13 residues. Per germline, CDR1 MNHEY and CDR2 SVGAGI. V was clipped by 5 bases and J by 6 bases, with 10 bases between them. The CDR3 DNA follows: TGTGCCAGCAGTGGGTCTAACGCCGGGGAGCTGTTTTTT. Translating it yields CASSGSNAGELFF.